Sequencing of this TCR beta chain was carried out in a study of patients and donors after allogeneic stem cell transplantation. TCRdb itself ran the RT-PCR reads through MiXCR, one entry per CDR3 protein. Of 900,000 to 1,000,000 distinct CDR3 sequences in the sample, roughly 17% were seen once. The CDR3 is made up of 11 amino acids. Germline CDR1 and CDR2: MNHEY and SVGEGT. The germline V and J ends were trimmed by 5 bases and 5 bases, with 4 bases remaining between them. This clonotype has just a few counts. The chain uses TRBV6-2 or TRBV6-3 and TRBJ2-4; D unresolved. What was sequenced was blood, either unsorted or a sorted T cell fraction (not recorded which). This sequence was found in a human donor who was either an allogeneic HSCT recipient or a stem cell or donor lymphocyte infusion donor (not recorded which). It is not recorded whose cells these are; they may come from a transplant donor. Written as DNA, the CDR3 is TGTGCCAGCAGTCGGGAAAACATTCAGTACTTC. Protein: CASSRENIQYF.